The 27 T cell receptor beta chains below all came from one sample that was sequenced in a study of cytomegalovirus exposure and HLA in healthy donors. This PCR relied on a set of 60 Vbeta primers and 13 Jbeta primers. Only in-frame clones appear in the TCRdb table, and some are missing; sequencing was by immunoSEQ multiplex PCR. The table has around 210,000 clones, about 88% seen once; the top ten hold 0.24%. The specimen was PBMCs. These receptors were collected from a girl aged 2-10 years in good health and CMV-seronegative.

The rearrangement links TRBV30 to TRBJ2-7; D may be TRBD2 (7 bases). Trimming left V 4 bases short and J 0 bases short, with 13 bases between. This CDR3 is 14 amino acids long. From germline, CDR1 is GTSNPN and CDR2 SVGIG (reference sequence). CDR3 residues: CAWIEGGPSYEQYF. As DNA, the CDR3 is TGTGCCTGGATTGAGGGGGGGCCCTCCTACGAGCAGTACTTC.

This chain joins TRBV6-5 and TRBJ2-1; D is undetermined. The length of the CDR3 is 16 residues. CDR1 and CDR2 from the germline V gene are MNHEY and SVGAGI. V lost 2 bases and J 0 bases, leaving 11 bases between the germline ends. CDR3 protein: CASSYNSIPSYNEQFF. The CDR3 nucleotides are TGTGCCAGCAGTTACAATTCCATCCCCTCCTACAATGAGCAGTTCTTC.

This clone was picked up a small number of times. The chain has TRBV19 and TRBJ2-6; D is perhaps TRBD2 (5 bases). The CDR3 sequence is 13 residues long. The V gene's germline CDR1 is LNHDA and CDR2 SQIVND (reference sequence). V was trimmed by 7 bases and J by 6 bases, leaving 10 bases between them. In DNA form, the CDR3 reads TGTGCCAGTACCGAAGGACTGGCCAACGTCCTGACTTTC. It specifies CASTEGLANVLTF.

The chain recombines TRBV6-5 with TRBJ2-7; D possibly corresponds to TRBD1 (6 bases). Germline V gene sequence: CDR1 MNHEY, CDR2 SVGAGI. V was clipped by 6 bases and J by 5 bases, with 14 bases between them. The CDR3 consists of 13 residues. CDR3 in DNA: TGTGCCAGCAGACCACAGGGAGCCCACGAGCAGTACTTC. Translation gives CASRPQGAHEQYF.

This chain uses TRBV2 with TRBJ1-2, with D possibly TRBD1 on 6 matching bases. V gave up 2 bases and J gave up 5 bases, with 15 bases separating them. CDR1 is SNHLY, CDR2 FYNNEI, per germline. This CDR3 contains 15 residues. DNA of the CDR3: TGTGCCAGCAGTGAATCCAGGGGAGTTAGGTATGGCTACACCTTC. Its translation: CASSESRGVRYGYTF. Drawing the rest from reference TRBV2 and TRBJ1-2, the complete variable domain is EPEVTQTPSHQVTQMGQEVILRCVPISNHLYFYWYRQILGQKVEFLVSFYNNEISEKSEIFDDQFSVERPDGSNFTLKIRSTKLEDSAMYFCASSESRGVRYGYTFGSGTRLTVV.

This rearrangement joins TRBV5-5 to TRBJ1-6; the D gene is possibly TRBD1 (5 bases). This CDR3 contains 16 residues. CDR1 is SGHKS and CDR2 is YYEKEE in the germline V gene (reference sequence). V lost 2 bases and J lost 6, with 15 bases in between. For the CDR3, the DNA is TGTGCCAGCAGCTTCGACCACCAGGGCTCTAATTCACCCCTCCACTTT. Amino acid sequence: CASSFDHQGSNSPLHF.

V is TRBV6-4 and J is TRBJ2-1; 7 bases match TRBD2. This CDR3 region has 13 residues. V lost 3 bases and J lost 6; bases outside the gene matches: 2. The germline V gene has CDR1 MRHNA and CDR2 SNTAGT. The CDR3 sequence: CASSERGFNEQFF. The DNA for the CDR3 is TGTGCCAGCAGTGAGCGGGGGTTCAATGAGCAGTTCTTC.

The chain carries TRBV7-3 and TRBJ2-2, with TRBD2 matching 9 bases. The CDR3 sequence is 15 residues long. Germline trimming cut 2 bases from V and 5 bases from J; bases unmatched to any gene: 3. The germline V gene encodes CDR1 SGHTA and CDR2 FQGTGA. Written as DNA, the CDR3 is TGTGCCAGCAGCTTAGGCGGGGGGGAGACCGGGGAGCTGTTTTTT. It encodes CASSLGGGETGELFF.

The rearrangement links TRBV5-1 to TRBJ1-6; D uncertain. CDR1 SGHRS and CDR2 YFSETQ come from the germline V gene. V shed 0 bases and J shed 4 bases, with 8 bases lying between them. This CDR3 is 15 amino acids long. CDR3 DNA: TGCGCCAGCAGCTTGGCGGTGACTTATAATTCACCCCTCCACTTT. Translation gives CASSLAVTYNSPLHF.

The chain recombines TRBV5-1 with TRBJ2-1; 14 bases agree with TRBD2. V gave up 4 bases and J gave up 7 bases; unmatched junction bases: 7. The CDR3 loop spans 16 amino acids. Per germline, CDR1 SGHRS and CDR2 YFSETQ. The CDR3 is CASSLRLAGGLNEQFF. The CDR3 coding sequence is TGCGCCAGCAGCCTCCGACTAGCGGGGGGGCTGAATGAGCAGTTCTTC. Full variable domain (remainder filled in from reference TRBV5-1 and TRBJ2-1): KAGVTQTPRYLIKTRGQQVTLSCSPISGHRSVSWYQQTPGQGLQFLFEYFSETQRNKGNFPGRFSGRQFSNSRSEMNVSTLELGDSALYLCASSLRLAGGLNEQFFGPGTRLTVL.

CDR3: CASRWAVAGGWETQYF. The CDR3 DNA follows: TGTGCCAGCCGGTGGGCGGTAGCGGGAGGGTGGGAGACCCAGTACTTC. The chain is built from TRBV6-6 and TRBJ2-5, with 11 nucleotides matching TRBD2. CDR3 size: 16 residues. Per germline, CDR1 MNHNY and CDR2 SVGAGI (reference sequence). Trimming removed 8 bases from V and 5 bases from J; junction bases left unmatched: 13.

This chain joins TRBV28 and TRBJ1-1; 7 bases line up with TRBD1. Germline CDR1 reads MDHEN; CDR2 reads SYDVKM. The CDR3 spans 13 residues. V lost 3 bases and J lost 7; bases outside the gene matches: 5. CDR3 DNA: TGTGCCAGCAGTTTCGAACAGGGGAGTGAAGCTTTCTTT. Translation: CASSFEQGSEAFF.

The table lists this clone with a few counts. V and J are TRBV19 and TRBJ1-1; perhaps TRBD1 as D (6 bases). The CDR3 has 15 amino acids. V was cut by 5 bases and J by 3 bases, with 16 bases left in between. CDR1 LNHDA and CDR2 SQIVND come from the germline V gene (reference sequence). The CDR3 is CASSVSGTRDTEAFF. Here the CDR3 DNA reads TGTGCCAGTAGTGTCTCCGGGACACGGGACACTGAAGCTTTCTTT.

CDR3 DNA: TGTGCCAGCAGCAAGACAGGGAGTGAAAAACTGTTTTTT. It is translated as CASSKTGSEKLFF. The rearrangement uses TRBV7-8 and TRBJ1-4; the match to TRBD1 covers 7 bases. V dropped 5 bases and J dropped 7; count of bases not matched to a gene: 4. Germline V gives CDR1 SGHVS, CDR2 FQNEAQ. This CDR3 is built from 13 residues.

Details on this clone: At one end, the junction sequence differs from germline, possibly due to a read error. The chain uses TRBV7-8 and TRBJ2-1, with 8 bases that match TRBD2. The length of the CDR3 is 16 residues. Germline V gene sequence: CDR1 SGHVS, CDR2 FQNEAQ. CDR3 in DNA: TGTGTCAGCAGCTTAGACAGCGGGAGTAGCTACAATGAGCAGTTCTTC. It translates to CVSSLDSGSSYNEQFF. Full variable domain (remainder filled in from reference TRBV7-8 and TRBJ2-1): GAGVSQSPRYKVAKRGQDVALRCDPISGHVSLFWYQQALGQGPEFLTYFQNEAQLDKSGLPSDRFFAERPEGSVSTLKIQRTQQEDSAVYLCVSSLDSGSSYNEQFFGPGTRLTVL.

The chain uses TRBV14 and TRBJ2-2; D perhaps matches TRBD2 (5 bases). Per germline, CDR1 SGHDN and CDR2 FVKESK. The CDR3 has 14 residues. The germline V and J ends were trimmed by 0 bases and 7 bases, with 9 bases remaining between them. The DNA of the CDR3 is TGTGCCAGCAGCCAAGACTCCGGGATCGGGGAGCTGTTTTTT. Translated: CASSQDSGIGELFF.

The rearrangement joins TRBV9 to TRBJ1-2; 8 bases align to TRBD1. From germline, CDR1 is SGDLS and CDR2 YYNGEE. Germline trimming cut 4 bases from V and 4 bases from J; bases unmatched to any gene: 12. The CDR3 covers 16 residues. The CDR3 sequence: CASSPRGTGDGYGYTF. The CDR3 DNA is TGTGCCAGCAGCCCTAGGGGGACAGGCGATGGCTATGGCTACACCTTC.

This clone was recorded only once. The chain links TRBV18 to TRBJ2-7, with TRBD2 matching 8 bases. Germline CDR1 is KGHSH and CDR2 is LQKENI. The CDR3 extends over 14 amino acids. Losses at the gene ends were 3 bases for V and 5 bases for J; bases not matched to a gene: 6. The CDR3 is CASSPPAGGDEQYF. For the CDR3, the DNA is TGTGCCAGCTCACCGCCCGCGGGAGGCGACGAGCAGTACTTC.

V is TRBV10-3 and J is TRBJ2-7; 8 nucleotides align to TRBD1. V lost 8 bases, J lost 7 bases, and 4 bases stayed unmatched. The CDR3 is 11 residues long. The V gene's germline CDR1 is ENHRY and CDR2 SYGVKD. The CDR3 loop reads CAIARQGEQYF. CDR3 nucleotide sequence: TGTGCCATCGCCAGACAGGGGGAGCAGTACTTC.

This clone has only a few counts. The chain is built from TRBV2 and TRBJ2-7; 10 bases fit TRBD2. The V gene's germline CDR1 is SNHLY and CDR2 FYNNEI. Losses at the gene ends were 4 bases for V and 0 bases for J; bases not matched to a gene: 6. The CDR3 totals 16 residues. CDR3 region: CASSVSSSGSSYEQYF. As DNA, the CDR3 is TGTGCCAGCAGTGTCTCTTCTAGCGGGAGCTCCTACGAGCAGTACTTC.

V usage is TRBV5-4 and J usage is TRBJ2-5, with D maybe TRBD2 (7 bases). The germline V gene has CDR1 SGHNT and CDR2 YYREEE (reference sequence). V lost 0 bases and J lost 1, with 19 bases in between. The CDR3 sequence is 18 residues long. CDR3 nucleotides: TGTGCCAGCAGCTTGGTCGGGGGGCTCTTCACTTTCCAAGAGACCCAGTACTTC. It encodes CASSLVGGLFTFQETQYF.

The rearrangement links TRBV29-1 to TRBJ2-3; 16 bases fit TRBD2. Germline V CDR1 and CDR2: SQVTM, ANQGSEA. J was trimmed by 0 bases and V by 6 bases; bases with no gene match: 6. This CDR3 contains 17 residues. The CDR3 DNA follows: TGCAGCGTGGACGGGACTAGCGGGGGGGCAAGCACAGATACGCAGTATTTT. Protein sequence: CSVDGTSGGASTDTQYF.

V and J are TRBV2 and TRBJ2-5; 12 bases agree with TRBD2. Germline values: CDR1 SNHLY, CDR2 FYNNEI. The V gene end was trimmed by 3 bases and the J gene end by 5 bases; junction bases not matched to a gene: 4. This CDR3 region has 15 residues. The CDR3 DNA reads as TGTGCCAGCAGTGACCTAGCGGGGGGGCTGGAGACCCAGTACTTC. Protein product: CASSDLAGGLETQYF.

The chain has TRBV19 and TRBJ2-1; TRBD2 might be the D (6 bases). In germline, CDR1 is LNHDA, CDR2 SQIVND (reference sequence). The germline V and J ends were trimmed by 3 bases and 0 bases, with 9 bases remaining between them. This CDR3 has 15 residues. The CDR3 here is CASSIDGSSYNEQFF. The DNA for the CDR3 is TGTGCCAGTAGTATTGACGGGAGCTCCTACAATGAGCAGTTCTTC.

The rearrangement uses TRBV11-2 and TRBJ1-1; the D gene is possibly TRBD1 (5 bases). The germline CDR1 and CDR2 sequences are SGHAT and FQNNGV. The CDR3 length is 14 residues. V dropped 1 base and J dropped 4 bases, with 10 bases sitting between them. The CDR3 is CASSLVEGVTEAFF. As DNA, the CDR3 is TGTGCCAGCAGCTTAGTCGAAGGGGTCACTGAAGCTTTCTTT.

The genes are TRBV7-2 and TRBJ1-1, with 8 bases identical to TRBD1. CDR1 is SGHTA and CDR2 is FQGNSA in the germline V gene. Losses at the gene ends were 5 bases for V and 5 bases for J; bases not matched to a gene: 7. The CDR3 is 14 amino acids. The CDR3, as DNA: TGTGCCAGCAGCCGCCGCAGGGGGCGGACTGAAGCTTTCTTT. Amino acid sequence: CASSRRRGRTEAFF. The variable domain in full, completed from reference TRBV7-2 and TRBJ1-1, reads GAGVSQSPSNKVTEKGKDVELRCDPISGHTALYWYRQSLGQGLEFLIYFQGNSAPDKSGLPSDRFSAERTGGSVSTLTIQRTQQEDSAVYLCASSRRRGRTEAFFGQGTRLTVV.

The J gene is TRBJ2-5, the V gene TRBV19; 8 nucleotides line up with TRBD1. Looked up from germline, CDR1 is LNHDA and CDR2 is SQIVND (reference sequence). CDR3 length: 15 amino acids. Unmatched junction bases numbered 8, after V lost 3 bases and J lost 5 bases. CDR3 loop: CASSIGTGNGETQYF. CDR3 DNA sequence: TGTGCCAGTAGTATCGGGACAGGCAATGGGGAGACCCAGTACTTC.